This T cell receptor (beta chain) is drawn from a study of beta chain features in type 1 diabetes. As for the study in general: No age, gender or cell yield differences were seen between patients and healthy donors. Investigators examined roughly 99,000,000 sorted cells across all samples.

What was sequenced were expressed TCRB transcripts, since all of the isolated RNA had been reverse transcribed. Generated by immunoSEQ multiplex PCR, the TCRdb table keeps only in-frame clones and is missing some. The sample includes about 360,000 clones, 10% to 15% seen only once; the top ten take more than 0.015%. The CDR3 totals 11 residues. CDR1 and CDR2 (germline): SGHKS, YYEKEE (reference sequence). V lost 5 bases and J 8 bases, leaving 8 bases between the germline ends. Study results and limitations: At VDJ recombination sites, type 1 diabetes patients had fewer insertions and more deleted nucleotides.

CD45RO/CCR7/CD25/CD127/CD95/CD27 staining was used to isolate CD4+ naive, central memory, regulatory and stem cell-like memory cells by sorting. In regard to this clone: The antigen is not known.

This chain joins TRBV5-5 and TRBJ2-1, with D hard to call. This TCR was recovered from a man aged 18 to 35 in good health. The source material was naive CD4+ T cells from blood. The CDR3 is CASSFGYEQFF. The CDR3 DNA reads TGTGCCAGCAGTTTCGGGTATGAGCAGTTCTTC.